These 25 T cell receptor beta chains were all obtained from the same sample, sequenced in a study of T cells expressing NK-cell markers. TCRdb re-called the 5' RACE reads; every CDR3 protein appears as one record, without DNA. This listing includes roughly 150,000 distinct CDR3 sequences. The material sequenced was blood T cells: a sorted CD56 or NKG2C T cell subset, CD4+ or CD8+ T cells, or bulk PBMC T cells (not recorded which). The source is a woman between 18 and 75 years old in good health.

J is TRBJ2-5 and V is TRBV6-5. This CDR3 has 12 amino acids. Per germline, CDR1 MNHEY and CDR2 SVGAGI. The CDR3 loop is CASSYSFETQYF.

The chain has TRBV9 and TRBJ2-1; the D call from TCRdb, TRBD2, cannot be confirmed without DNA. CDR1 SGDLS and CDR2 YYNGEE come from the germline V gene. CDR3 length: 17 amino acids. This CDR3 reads CASSVGDSRSSYNEQFF. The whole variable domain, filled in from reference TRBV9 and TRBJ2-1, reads DSGVTQTPKHLITATGQRVTLRCSPRSGDLSVYWYQQSLDQGLQFLIQYYNGEERAKGNILERFSAQQFPDLHSELNLSSLELGDSALYFCASSVGDSRSSYNEQFFGPGTRLTVL.

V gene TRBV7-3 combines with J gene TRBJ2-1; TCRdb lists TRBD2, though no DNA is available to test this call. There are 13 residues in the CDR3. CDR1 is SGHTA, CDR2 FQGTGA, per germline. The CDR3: CASSLAGSREQFF.

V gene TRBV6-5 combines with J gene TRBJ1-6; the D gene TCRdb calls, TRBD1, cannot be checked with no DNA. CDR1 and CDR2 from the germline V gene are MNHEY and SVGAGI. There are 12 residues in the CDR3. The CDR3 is CASGTLNSPLHF.

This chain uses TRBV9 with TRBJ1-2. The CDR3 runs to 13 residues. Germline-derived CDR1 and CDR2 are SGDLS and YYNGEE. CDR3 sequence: CASSNTAFYGYTF.

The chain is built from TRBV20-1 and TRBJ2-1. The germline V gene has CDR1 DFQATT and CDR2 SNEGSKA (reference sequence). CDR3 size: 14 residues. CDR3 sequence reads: CSARDSASYNEQFF.

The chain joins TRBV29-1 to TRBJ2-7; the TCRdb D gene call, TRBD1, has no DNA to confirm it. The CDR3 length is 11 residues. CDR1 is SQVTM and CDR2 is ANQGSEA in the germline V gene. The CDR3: CSVVRGAEQYF.

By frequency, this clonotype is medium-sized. The CDR3 protein is CSVEGGFTADTQYF. The chain couples TRBV29-1 to TRBJ2-3. There are 14 residues in the CDR3. Germline-derived CDR1 and CDR2 are SQVTM and ANQGSEA.

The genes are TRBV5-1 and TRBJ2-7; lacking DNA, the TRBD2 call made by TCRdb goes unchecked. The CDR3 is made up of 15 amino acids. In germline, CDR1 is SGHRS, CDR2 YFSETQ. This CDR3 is CASSFQPGRDYEQYF.

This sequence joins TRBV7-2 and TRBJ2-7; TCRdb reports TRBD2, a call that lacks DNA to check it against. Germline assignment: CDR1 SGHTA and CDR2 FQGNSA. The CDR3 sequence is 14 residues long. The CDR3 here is CASSLQPRSYEQYF.

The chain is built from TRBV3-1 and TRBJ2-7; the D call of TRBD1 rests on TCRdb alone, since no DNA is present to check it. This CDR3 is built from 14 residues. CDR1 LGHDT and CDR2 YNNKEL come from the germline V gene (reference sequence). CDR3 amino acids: CASSLRQGIWEQYF.

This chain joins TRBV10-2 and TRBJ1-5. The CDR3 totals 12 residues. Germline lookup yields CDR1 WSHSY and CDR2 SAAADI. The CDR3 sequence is CASSDQLQPQHF.

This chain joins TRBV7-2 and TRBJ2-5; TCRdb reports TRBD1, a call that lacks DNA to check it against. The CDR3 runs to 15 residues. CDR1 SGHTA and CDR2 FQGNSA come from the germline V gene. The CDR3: CASSRKTGIQETQYF.

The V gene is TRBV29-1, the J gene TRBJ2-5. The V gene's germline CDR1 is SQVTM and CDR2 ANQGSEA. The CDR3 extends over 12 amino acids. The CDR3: CSAKSYQETQYF.

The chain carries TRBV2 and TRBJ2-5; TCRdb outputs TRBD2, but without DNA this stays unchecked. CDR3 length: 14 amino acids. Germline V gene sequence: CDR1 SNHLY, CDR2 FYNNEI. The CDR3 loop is CASSVDGSGETQYF.

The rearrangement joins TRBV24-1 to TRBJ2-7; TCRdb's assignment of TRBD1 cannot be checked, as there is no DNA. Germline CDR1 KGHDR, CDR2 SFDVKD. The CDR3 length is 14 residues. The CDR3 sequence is CATSDLGTGCEQYF.

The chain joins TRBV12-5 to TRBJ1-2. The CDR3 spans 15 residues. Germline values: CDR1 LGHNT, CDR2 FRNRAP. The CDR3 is CASGTEGSTNYGYTF.

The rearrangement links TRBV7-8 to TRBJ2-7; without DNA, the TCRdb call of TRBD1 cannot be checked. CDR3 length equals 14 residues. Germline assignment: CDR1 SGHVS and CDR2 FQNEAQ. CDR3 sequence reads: CASSPLGNSYEQYF.

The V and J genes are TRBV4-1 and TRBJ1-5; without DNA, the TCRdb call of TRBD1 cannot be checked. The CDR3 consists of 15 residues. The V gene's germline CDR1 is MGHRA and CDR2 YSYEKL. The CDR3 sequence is CASSQDYRGNQPQHF.

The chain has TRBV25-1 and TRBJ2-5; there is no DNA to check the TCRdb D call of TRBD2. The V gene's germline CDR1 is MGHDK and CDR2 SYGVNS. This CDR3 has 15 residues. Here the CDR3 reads CASSVNSGIRETQYF.

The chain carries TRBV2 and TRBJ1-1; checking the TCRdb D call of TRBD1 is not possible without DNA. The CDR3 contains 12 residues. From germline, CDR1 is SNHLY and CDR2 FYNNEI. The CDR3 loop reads CASSVDITEAFF.

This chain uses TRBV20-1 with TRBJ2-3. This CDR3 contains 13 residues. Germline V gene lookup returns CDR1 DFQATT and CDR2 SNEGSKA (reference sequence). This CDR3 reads CSARTKITDTQYF.

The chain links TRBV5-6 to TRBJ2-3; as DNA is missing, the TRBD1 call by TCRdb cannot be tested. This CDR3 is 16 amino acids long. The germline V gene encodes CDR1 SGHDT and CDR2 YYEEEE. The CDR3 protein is CASSPVTGSSTDTQYF.

The CDR3 reads CASSLALKGALAEAFF. The chain recombines TRBV7-2 with TRBJ1-1; TCRdb lists TRBD1, though no DNA is available to test this call. Germline V gene data show CDR1 as SGHTA and CDR2 as FQGNSA. The CDR3 loop spans 16 amino acids.

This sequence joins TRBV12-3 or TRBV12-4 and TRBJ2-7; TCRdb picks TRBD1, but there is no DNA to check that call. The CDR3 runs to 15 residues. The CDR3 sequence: CASSPNAGHFYEQYF.